The T cell receptor (beta chain) described here comes from a study of blood T cell repertoires in COVID-19 (TCRdb year 2020). In the study overall: Collaborator samples came from the United States, Italy and Spain and covered acute and convalescent phases of COVID-19. The material from the prospective study consisted of cDNA or gDNA derived from T cells, B-cell-depleted T cells, or PBMCs. Subjects who had been exposed to COVID-19, were actively infected with it, or had recovered from it provided the deeply sampled blood TCRbeta repertoires that made up the dataset. A freely available public database, intended as a resource for researchers studying the immune response to SARS-CoV-2, is where the repertoires were released. Samples were obtained from the ongoing ImmuneRACE study (first 160 participants) and from some 1,200 subjects provided by 6 global collaborators. Nearly every sample came with metadata listing a de-identified subject ID, COVID-19 status, age in years and sex. HLA class I and class II types, where available, came from metadata supplied by the sample provider rather than from assay-based typing. Study-level results and caveats: The amount of clinical and demographic metadata varied by source and participant and was provided uncurated.

V loses 0 bases, J loses 7 bases, and the germline ends lie 15 bases apart. Inclusive of the bounding cysteine and phenylalanine, the CDR3 is 15 residues long. Only the CDR3 part of the read is kept: 45 bases, read in frame from the first base. CDR1 and CDR2, looked up from the germline V gene, are MNHEY and SVGEGT. One collaborating source in Seattle enrolled patients while the patients were actively infected and followed the patients over time throughout the course of disease. Collaborating institutions collected whole blood in K2EDTA tubes following their own protocols. For TCRbeta analysis, collaborators shipped samples in one of three forms: frozen whole blood, isolated PBMCs, or DNA extracted from either of those sample types. In regard to this clone: Its antigen is still unknown. Base qualities are not recorded, but no much larger clone differs from it by a single base.

The immunoSEQ Assay, a bias-controlled multiplex PCR, was used to amplify TCRbeta CDR3 regions from genomic DNA. Per the source publication's procedure: The number of nucleated cells in each sample was estimated by amplification of reference gene primers within the assay. To quantify the absolute abundance of each unique TCRbeta CDR3 rearrangement, sequence reads were collapsed and filtered. For each sample, productive Simpson clonality was calculated as the square root of Simpson's diversity index across productive rearrangements. Drawn from immuneACCESS, this table holds only the in-frame rearrangements with V and J called that TCRdb kept. Clones are partly lost; checked studies trace under half to an unresolved V gene and leave the rest unexplained. The DNA was the basis for D and trimming; V, J and clone size are from that table. Within this sample are hundreds of thousands of clones, with about 87% of them counted one time only. The ten largest clones add up to around 6% of the sample.

The rearranged segments are TRBV6-2 or TRBV6-3 and TRBJ1-2; the D gene cannot be resolved reliably. The TCR sequence derives from a woman in her forties or fifties with COVID-19, enrolled during active disease. The sequencing input was peripheral blood. The CDR3 region has the sequence CASSYSWWRNGGYTF. In nucleotide form, the sequence is TGTGCCAGCAGTTACTCTTGGTGGAGGAATGGTGGCTACACCTTC.